This note documents a single T cell receptor beta chain sequence. Across about two dozen US areas, participants ranged in age from about 18 to 90 years. Methods used by the authors: Reference gene primer amplification yielded estimated nucleated cell counts. Clones were read by immunoSEQ multiplex PCR, and TCRdb kept only the in-frame ones, dropping some. That table furnishes V, J and clone size, whereas the DNA furnished D and trimming. The sample holds approximately 250,000 clones, 80% to 90% seen once. The length of the CDR3 is 14 residues. Losses at the gene ends were 4 bases for V and 4 bases for J; bases not matched to a gene: 6. The germline V gene has CDR1 MNHEY and CDR2 SVGAGI. This specimen belongs to a study of blood T cell repertoires in COVID-19. On the study more broadly: Sources were T cells, B-cell-depleted T cells, or PBMCs; the material itself was cDNA or gDNA.

Specimen: PBMCs or T cells enriched from blood (not recorded which). V and J are TRBV6-5 and TRBJ1-1; the match to TRBD1 covers 7 bases. The receptor comes from a woman in her twenties or thirties with acute COVID-19. CDR3 nucleotides: TGTGCCAGCAGTTCGGACAGGTACGCCACTGAAGCTTTCTTT. Protein sequence: CASSSDRYATEAFF.